The clone carrying this T cell receptor (beta chain) has just a few counts. TCRdb independently ran MiXCR on the 5' RACE reads; one entry per CDR3 protein. The table lists 110,000 or so distinct CDR3 sequences, 22% of them singletons. These data come from a study of T-cell memory formation after mild COVID-19. The sequenced material came from PBMCs or a T cell subset sorted from them (not recorded which). The TCR comes from a man aged 18 to 29 who had mild COVID-19 (a few samples of this study predate the infection). Cell type and time point are not known.

The CDR3 DNA reads TGCGCCAGCAGCTCGGGAAGCCACTACGAGCAGTACTTC. Translated: CASSSGSHYEQYF. This chain connects TRBV5-1 to TRBJ2-7; possibly TRBD2 for D (5 bases). The CDR3 length is 13 residues. The germline V and J ends were trimmed by 3 bases and 3 bases, with 10 bases remaining between them. Germline CDR1 SGHRS, CDR2 YFSETQ.